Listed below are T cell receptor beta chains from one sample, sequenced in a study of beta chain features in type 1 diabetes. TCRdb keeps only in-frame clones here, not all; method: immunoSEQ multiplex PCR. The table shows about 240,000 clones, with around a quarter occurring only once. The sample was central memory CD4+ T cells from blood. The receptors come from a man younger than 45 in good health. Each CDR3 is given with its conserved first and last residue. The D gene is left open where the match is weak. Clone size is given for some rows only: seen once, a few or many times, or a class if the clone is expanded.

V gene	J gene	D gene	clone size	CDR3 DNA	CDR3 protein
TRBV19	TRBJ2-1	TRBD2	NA	TGTGCCAGTAGTCCACGGACTAGCGCGAGATCCTACAATGAGCAGTTCTTC	CASSPRTSARSYNEQFF
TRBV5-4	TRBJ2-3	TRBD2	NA	TGTGCCAGCACCGCGACTAGCGGGAGCTTTCGAGATACGCAGTATTTT	CASTATSGSFRDTQYF
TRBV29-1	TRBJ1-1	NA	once	TGCCCCGGGGAGAACACTGAAGCTTTCTTT	CPGENTEAFF
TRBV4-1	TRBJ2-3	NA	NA	TGCGCCAGCAGCCAGACTAGAGGAGAAACGCAGTATTTT	CASSQTRGETQYF
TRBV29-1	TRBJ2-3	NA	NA	TGCAGCGTCGGAACTAGCACAGATACGCAGTATTTT	CSVGTSTDTQYF
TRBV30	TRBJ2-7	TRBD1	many	TGTGCCTGTTCCCGGGGACAGGGGAACGCCGAGCAGTACTTC	CACSRGQGNAEQYF
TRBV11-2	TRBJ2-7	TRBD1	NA	TGTGCCAGCAGCAGACAGGGTTTTAGGAACGAGCAGTACTTC	CASSRQGFRNEQYF
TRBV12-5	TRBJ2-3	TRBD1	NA	TGTGCTAGTGGTTTCGGGACAGGAGCGGATACGCAGTATTTT	CASGFGTGADTQYF
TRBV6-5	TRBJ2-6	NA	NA	TGTGCCAGCAGTTACAGGGGATCCGGGGCCAACGTCCTGACTTTC	CASSYRGSGANVLTF
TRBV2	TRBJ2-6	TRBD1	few	TGTGCCAGCAGGGACAGGGGTTTTACGGGGGCCAACGTCCTGACTTTC	CASRDRGFTGANVLTF
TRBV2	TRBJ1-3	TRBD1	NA	TGTGCCAGCAGTCCACAGGGGGCGCGAGGAAACACCATATATTTT	CASSPQGARGNTIYF
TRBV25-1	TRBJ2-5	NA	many	TGTGCCAGCAGTGAACCACAAGAGACCCAGTACTTC	CASSEPQETQYF
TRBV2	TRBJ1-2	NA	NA	TGTGCCAGCAGTGATCAGGGGAAAGATTATGGCTACACCTTC	CASSDQGKDYGYTF
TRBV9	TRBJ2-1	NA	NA	TGTGCCAGCAGCTTCGAGACTGCTAGCTCCTACAATGAGCAGTTCTTC	CASSFETASSYNEQFF
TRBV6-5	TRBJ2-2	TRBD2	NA	TGTGCCAGCAGTTCCGGGACTAGCGGGGGAGCCGGGGAGCTGTTTTTT	CASSSGTSGGAGELFF
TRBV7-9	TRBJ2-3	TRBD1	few	TGTGCCAGCAGCATGGGGGACAGGGCCACAGATACGCAGTATTTT	CASSMGDRATDTQYF
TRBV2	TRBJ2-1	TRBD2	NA	TGTGCCAGCAGTCCGCTAGCGGGAGCGTTTGCGGATGAGCAGTTCTTC	CASSPLAGAFADEQFF
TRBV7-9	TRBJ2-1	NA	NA	TGTGCCAGCAGCTTGGACGGCCCCTACAATGAGCAGTTCTTC	CASSLDGPYNEQFF
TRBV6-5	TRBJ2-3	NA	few	TGTGCCAGCAGCCCTGACGGGGGCACAGATACGCAGTATTTT	CASSPDGGTDTQYF
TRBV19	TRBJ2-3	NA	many	TGTGCCAGCACCTCGGACAGCACAGATACGCAGTATTTT	CASTSDSTDTQYF
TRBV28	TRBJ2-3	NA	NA	TGTGCCAGCAGCACCAGAGGGGCGGGGACAGATACGCAGTATTTT	CASSTRGAGTDTQYF
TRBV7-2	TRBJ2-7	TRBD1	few	TGTGCCAGCAGTCTACAGGGGTACGAGCAGTACTTC	CASSLQGYEQYF
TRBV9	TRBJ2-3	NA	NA	TGTGCCAGCAGCGTAAGTCCGGGTTGGGGCACAGATACGCAGTATTTT	CASSVSPGWGTDTQYF
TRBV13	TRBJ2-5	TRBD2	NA	TGTGCCAGCAGCTTCGGACTAGCGGGAAGTCGCGAGGGGGTGACCCAGTACTTC	CASSFGLAGSREGVTQYF
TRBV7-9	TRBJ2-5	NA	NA	TGTGCCAGCAGCAGGACCTATGGGACAGCCCGGGGGGAGACCCAGTACTTC	CASSRTYGTARGETQYF
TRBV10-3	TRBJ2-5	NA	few	TGTGCCATCAGTGAGAGACAGGCTGGGCAGACCCAGTACTTC	CAISERQAGQTQYF
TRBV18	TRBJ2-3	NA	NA	TGTGCCAGCTCACCTAGCACAGATACGCAGTATTTT	CASSPSTDTQYF
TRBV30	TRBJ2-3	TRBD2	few	TGTGCCTGCGGACTAGCGGGACGCACAGATACGCAGTATTTT	CACGLAGRTDTQYF
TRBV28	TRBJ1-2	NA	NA	TGTGCCAGCAGTTTCACGAACTTCAGGGTTGGTAACTATGGCTACACCTTC	CASSFTNFRVGNYGYTF
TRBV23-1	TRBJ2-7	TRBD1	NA	TGCGCCAGCAGTCACCCCGGACAGGACTCCTACGAGCAGTACTTC	CASSHPGQDSYEQYF
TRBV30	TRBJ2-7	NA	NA	TGTGCCTCTGGGCTCTACGAGCAGTACTTC	CASGLYEQYF
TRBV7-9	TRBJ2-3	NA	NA	TGTGCCAGCAGCACCGGGACGCCTGATACGCAGTATTTT	CASSTGTPDTQYF
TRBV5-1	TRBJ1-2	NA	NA	TGCGCCAGCAGCGAGGACGGTAGCTATGGCTACACCTTC	CASSEDGSYGYTF
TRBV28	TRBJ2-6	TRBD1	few	TGTGCCAGCAGTTCATTACAGGGGGCTGGGGCCAACGTCCTGACTTTC	CASSSLQGAGANVLTF
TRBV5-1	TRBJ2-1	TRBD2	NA	TGCGCCAGCAGCCCGACTAGCGGGGGGGCTGATGAGCAGTTCTTC	CASSPTSGGADEQFF
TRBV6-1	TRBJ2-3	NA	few	TGTGCCAGCAGGTCCACTAGCTTTACGCAGTATTTT	CASRSTSFTQYF
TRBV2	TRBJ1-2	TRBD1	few	TGTGCCAGCAGTGCAACCGGGACAGAATATGGCTACACCTTC	CASSATGTEYGYTF
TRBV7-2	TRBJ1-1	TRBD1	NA	TGTGCCAGCAGCCCCCGATCGGGACAGGCCAGTGAAGCTTTCTTT	CASSPRSGQASEAFF
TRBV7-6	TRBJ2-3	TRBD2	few	TGTGCCAGCAGCCTAGCGGGGGCCACAGATACGCAGTATTTT	CASSLAGATDTQYF
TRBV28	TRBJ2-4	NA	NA	TGTGCCAGCAGCAAAGCTGACAGTCTTGCCAAAAACATTCAGTACTTC	CASSKADSLAKNIQYF
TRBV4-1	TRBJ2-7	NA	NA	TGCGCCAGCAGCCGCGACCACGCCGAGCAGTACTTC	CASSRDHAEQYF
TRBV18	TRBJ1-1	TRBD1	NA	TGTGCCAGCTCACTAGGACAGGGTAATGCTGAAGCTTTCTTT	CASSLGQGNAEAFF